The 12 T cell receptor beta chains reported below all come from one sample, sequenced in a study of siplizumab effects on memory and regulatory T cells. Sequencing used immunoSEQ multiplex PCR; TCRdb keeps in-frame clones, though not all of them. This sample carries about 110,000 clones, roughly 94% of them seen once, and the ten largest clones take approximately 0.73%. Sequences were obtained from Tregs sorted from blood. Receptor source: a human donor in good health.

The chain employs TRBV5-1 and TRBJ1-6; TRBD1 aligns across 9 bases. Germline V lookup: CDR1 SGHRS, CDR2 YFSETQ. The ends lost 4 bases at V and 9 bases at J; junction bases unmatched: 14. CDR3 length: 17 residues. CDR3 sequence (DNA): TGCGCCAGCAGCCGTGAAGGACAGGGGACGATAGGTTCACCCCTCCACTTT. Translation: CASSREGQGTIGSPLHF.

The chain employs TRBV7-9 and TRBJ2-2, with a tentative D call TRBD2 (6 bases). Germline V gene lookup returns CDR1 SEHNR and CDR2 FQNEAQ (reference sequence). The CDR3 sequence is 14 residues long. V lost 0 bases, J lost 4 bases, and 6 bases lay in between. As DNA, the CDR3 is TGTGCCAGCAGCTTAGCGGGGGGCACCGGGGAGCTGTTTTTT. Protein: CASSLAGGTGELFF. The whole variable domain, filled in from reference TRBV7-9 and TRBJ2-2, reads DTGVSQNPRHKITKRGQNVTFRCDPISEHNRLYWYRQTLGQGPEFLTYFQNEAQLEKSRLLSDRFSAERPKGSFSTLEIQRTEQGDSAMYLCASSLAGGTGELFFGEGSRLTVL.

This chain joins TRBV2 and TRBJ1-1; D is unresolved. In germline, CDR1 is SNHLY, CDR2 FYNNEI. V lost 8 bases to trimming and J lost 2 bases, with 6 bases between them. The CDR3 covers 11 residues. In nucleotides, the CDR3 is TGTGCCAGCCGGGATAACACTGAAGCTTTCTTT. It encodes CASRDNTEAFF.

This chain joins TRBV5-5 and TRBJ2-3; perhaps TRBD2 as D (6 bases). CDR1 SGHKS and CDR2 YYEKEE come from the germline V gene (reference sequence). The length of the CDR3 is 17 residues. V lost 3 bases and J lost 0, with 17 bases in between. The CDR3 region has the DNA TGTGCCAGCAGCTCTGGATATGGGACTCCAAGCACAGATACGCAGTATTTT. Translation: CASSSGYGTPSTDTQYF.

The genes are TRBV10-1 and TRBJ1-1; a weak D match, TRBD1 (5 bases). The CDR3 has 15 amino acids. From germline, CDR1 is WNHNN and CDR2 SYGVQD (reference sequence). V was trimmed by 0 bases and J by 4 bases, leaving 12 bases between them. The CDR3 DNA is TGCGCCAGCAGTGAGTCGGGGGGAGGTTTCACTGAAGCTTTCTTT. Its translation: CASSESGGGFTEAFF.

This clone was recorded only once. The chain combines TRBV20-1 with TRBJ1-1, with D unclear. V gave up 4 bases and J gave up 7 bases, with 10 bases separating them. The CDR3 consists of 11 residues. Germline values: CDR1 DFQATT, CDR2 SNEGSKA (reference sequence). CDR3 in amino acids: CSAKLWGEAFF. As DNA, the CDR3 is TGCAGTGCTAAATTGTGGGGTGAAGCTTTCTTT.

The V call is TRBV7-9, the J call TRBJ1-2, with D unresolved. The CDR3 is 11 residues long. Germline CDR1 reads SEHNR; CDR2 reads FQNEAQ (reference sequence). The V and J ends lost 1 base and 7 bases respectively, with 4 bases between them. The CDR3 loop is CASSLEGGYTF. The DNA for the CDR3 is TGTGCCAGCAGCTTAGAAGGTGGCTACACCTTC.

The chain is built from TRBV27 and TRBJ2-7; 7 bases fit TRBD2. Per germline, CDR1 MNHEY and CDR2 SMNVEV (reference sequence). V lost 6 bases and J lost 1; bases outside the gene matches: 9. This CDR3 spans 15 amino acids. The CDR3 bases are TGTGCCAGCAGCCGCTCTGGGGGGGGATCCTACGAGCAGTACTTC. Protein: CASSRSGGGSYEQYF.

Comment on this clone: Distinct nucleotide sequences in the sample also encode this CDR3. The gene calls are TRBV5-1 and TRBJ1-4, with a weak D call TRBD1 (6 bases). Germline V gene data show CDR1 as SGHRS and CDR2 as YFSETQ. This CDR3 comprises 15 residues. Trimming left V 0 bases short and J 2 bases short, with 8 bases between. CDR3 bases: TGCGCCAGCAGCTTGGCAGGGGCCACTAATGAAAAACTGTTTTTT. It is translated as CASSLAGATNEKLFF. Full variable domain (missing parts from reference TRBV5-1 and TRBJ1-4): KAGVTQTPRYLIKTRGQQVTLSCSPISGHRSVSWYQQTPGQGLQFLFEYFSETQRNKGNFPGRFSGRQFSNSRSEMNVSTLELGDSALYLCASSLAGATNEKLFFGSGTQLSVL.

The V and J genes are TRBV5-8 and TRBJ2-7; no definite D call. Trimming shortened V by 2 bases and J by 0 bases, and 9 bases separated the two germline ends. CDR3 length: 14 amino acids. The germline V gene encodes CDR1 SGHTS and CDR2 YDEGEE. DNA for the CDR3: TGTGCCAGCAGCTTCCCCTTCGTCTCCTACGAGCAGTACTTC. Translated, it gives CASSFPFVSYEQYF. Drawing the rest from reference TRBV5-8 and TRBJ2-7, the complete variable domain is EAGVTQSPTHLIKTRGQQATLRCSPISGHTSVYWYQQALGLGLQFLLWYDEGEERNRGNFPPRFSGRQFPNYSSELNVNALELEDSALYLCASSFPFVSYEQYFGPGTRLTVT.

The chain combines TRBV5-4 with TRBJ2-7, with no clear D. V was clipped by 0 bases and J by 0 bases, with 13 bases between them. This CDR3 is 16 amino acids long. Germline V gene lookup returns CDR1 SGHNT and CDR2 YYREEE (reference sequence). CDR3: CASSLGQSKHSYEQYF. The CDR3 bases are TGTGCCAGCAGCTTGGGGCAGTCTAAGCACTCCTACGAGCAGTACTTC.

The CDR3 loop is CASSLDFRGIYGYTF. Here the CDR3 DNA reads TGTGCCAGCAGCTTAGATTTTCGCGGGATATATGGCTACACCTTC. This rearrangement joins TRBV7-2 to TRBJ1-2; D is unclear. This CDR3 comprises 15 residues. Trimming removed 1 base at V and 5 bases at J, with 14 bases between. CDR1 is SGHTA, CDR2 FQGNSA, per germline.